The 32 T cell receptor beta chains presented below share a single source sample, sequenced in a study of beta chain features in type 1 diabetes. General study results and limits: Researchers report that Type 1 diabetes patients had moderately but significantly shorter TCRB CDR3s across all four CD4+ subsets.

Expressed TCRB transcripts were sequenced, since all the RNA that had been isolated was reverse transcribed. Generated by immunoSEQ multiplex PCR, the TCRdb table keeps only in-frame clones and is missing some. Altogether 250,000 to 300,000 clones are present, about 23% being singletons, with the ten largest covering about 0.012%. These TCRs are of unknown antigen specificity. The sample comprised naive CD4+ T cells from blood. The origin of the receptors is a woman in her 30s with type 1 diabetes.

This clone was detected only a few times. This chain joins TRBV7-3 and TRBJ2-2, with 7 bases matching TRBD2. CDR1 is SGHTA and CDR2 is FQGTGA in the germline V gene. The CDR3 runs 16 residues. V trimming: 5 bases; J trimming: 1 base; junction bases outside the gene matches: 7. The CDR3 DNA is TGTGCCAGCAGCCCCAATCCGGGAGGGAACACCGGGGAGCTGTTTTTT. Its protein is CASSPNPGGNTGELFF.

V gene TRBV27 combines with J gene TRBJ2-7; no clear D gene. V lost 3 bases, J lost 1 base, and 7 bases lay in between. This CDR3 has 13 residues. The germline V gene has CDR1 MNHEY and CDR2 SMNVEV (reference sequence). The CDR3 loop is CASSLAPSYEQYF. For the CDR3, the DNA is TGTGCCAGCAGTTTGGCCCCATCCTACGAGCAGTACTTC.

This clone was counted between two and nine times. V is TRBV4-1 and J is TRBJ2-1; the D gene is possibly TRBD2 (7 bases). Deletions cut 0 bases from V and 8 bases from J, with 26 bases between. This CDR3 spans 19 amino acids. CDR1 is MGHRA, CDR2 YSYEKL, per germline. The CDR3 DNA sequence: TGCGCCAGCAGCCAAGATTGGGCCACTAGCGAGGGGGAGTCCCATGAGCAGTTCTTC. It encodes CASSQDWATSEGESHEQFF.

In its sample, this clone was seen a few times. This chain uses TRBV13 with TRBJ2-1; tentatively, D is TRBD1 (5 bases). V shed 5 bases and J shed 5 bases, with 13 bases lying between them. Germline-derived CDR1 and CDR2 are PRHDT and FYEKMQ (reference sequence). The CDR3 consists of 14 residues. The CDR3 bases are TGTGCCAGCAGCCCCAGGACATTAAACAATGAGCAGTTCTTC. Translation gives CASSPRTLNNEQFF.

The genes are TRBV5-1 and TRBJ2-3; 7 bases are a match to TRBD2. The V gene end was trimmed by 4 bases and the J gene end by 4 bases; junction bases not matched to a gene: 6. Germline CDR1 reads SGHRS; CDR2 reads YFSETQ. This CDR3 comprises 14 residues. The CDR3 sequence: CASSTPGLADTQYF. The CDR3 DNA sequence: TGCGCCAGCAGCACCCCTGGACTAGCAGATACGCAGTATTTT.

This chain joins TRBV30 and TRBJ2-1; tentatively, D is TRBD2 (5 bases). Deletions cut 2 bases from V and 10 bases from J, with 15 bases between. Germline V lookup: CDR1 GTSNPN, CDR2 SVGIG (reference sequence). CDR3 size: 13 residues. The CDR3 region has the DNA TGTGCCTGGAGTCCAATGGGAGTCAGAGAGCAGTTCTTC. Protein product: CAWSPMGVREQFF. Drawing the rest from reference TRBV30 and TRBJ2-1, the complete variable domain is SQTIHQWPATLVQPVGSPLSLECTVEGTSNPNLYWYRQAAGRGLQLLFYSVGIGQISSEVPQNLSASRPQDRQFILSSKKLLLSDSGFYLCAWSPMGVREQFFGPGTRLTVL.

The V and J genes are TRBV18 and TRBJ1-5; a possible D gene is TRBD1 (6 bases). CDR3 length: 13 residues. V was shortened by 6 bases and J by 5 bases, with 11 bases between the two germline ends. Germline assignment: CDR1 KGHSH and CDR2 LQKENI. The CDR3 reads CASSLQGYQPQHF. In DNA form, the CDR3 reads TGTGCCAGCTCCCTACAGGGATATCAGCCCCAGCATTTT.

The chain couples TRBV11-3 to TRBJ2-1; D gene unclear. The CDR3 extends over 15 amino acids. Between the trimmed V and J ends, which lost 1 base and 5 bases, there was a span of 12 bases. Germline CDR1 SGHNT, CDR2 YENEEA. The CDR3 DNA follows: TGTGCCAGCAGCTTAGCTGCGCGGCTAGACAATGAGCAGTTCTTC. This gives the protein CASSLAARLDNEQFF.

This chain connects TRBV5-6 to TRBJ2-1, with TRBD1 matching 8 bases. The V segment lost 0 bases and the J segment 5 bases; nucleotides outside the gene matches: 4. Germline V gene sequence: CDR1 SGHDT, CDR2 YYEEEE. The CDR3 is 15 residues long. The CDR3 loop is CASSLVWTGHNEQFF. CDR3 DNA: TGTGCCAGCAGCTTGGTGTGGACAGGGCACAATGAGCAGTTCTTC.

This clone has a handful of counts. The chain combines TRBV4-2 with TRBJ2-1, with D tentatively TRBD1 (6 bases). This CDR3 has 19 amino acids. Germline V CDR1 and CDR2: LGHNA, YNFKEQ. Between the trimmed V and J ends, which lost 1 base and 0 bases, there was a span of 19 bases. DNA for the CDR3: TGTGCCAGCAGCCAAGTATTAGGGGGAGATGATGGCTCCTACAATGAGCAGTTCTTC. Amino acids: CASSQVLGGDDGSYNEQFF.

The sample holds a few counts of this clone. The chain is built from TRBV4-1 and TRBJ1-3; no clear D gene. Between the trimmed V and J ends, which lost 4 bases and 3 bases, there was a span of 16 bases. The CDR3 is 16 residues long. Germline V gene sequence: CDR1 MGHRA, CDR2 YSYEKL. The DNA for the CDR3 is TGCGCCAGCAGCCCTTCAATGGCGGCACGTGGAAACACCATATATTTT. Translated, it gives CASSPSMAARGNTIYF.

The DNA of the CDR3 is TGTGCCTGGAGAAGGGGGGGTTACTACGAGCAGTACTTC. It specifies CAWRRGGYYEQYF. This chain connects TRBV30 to TRBJ2-7, with TRBD2 as a possible D gene (7 bases). V lost 3 bases and J 3 bases, leaving 12 bases between the germline ends. Per the germline V gene, CDR1 is GTSNPN and CDR2 is SVGIG (reference sequence). CDR3 length equals 13 residues.

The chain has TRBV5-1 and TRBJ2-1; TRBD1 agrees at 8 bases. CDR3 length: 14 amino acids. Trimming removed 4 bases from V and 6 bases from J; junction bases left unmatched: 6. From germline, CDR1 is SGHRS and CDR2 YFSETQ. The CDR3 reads CASSRSTGGNEQFF. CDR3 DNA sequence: TGCGCCAGCAGCCGCTCAACAGGGGGCAATGAGCAGTTCTTC.

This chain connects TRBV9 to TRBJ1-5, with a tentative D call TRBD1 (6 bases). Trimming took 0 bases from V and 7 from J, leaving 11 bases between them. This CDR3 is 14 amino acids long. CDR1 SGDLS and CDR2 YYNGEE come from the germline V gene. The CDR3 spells CASSVDGGRQPQHF. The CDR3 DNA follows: TGTGCCAGCAGCGTAGACGGGGGGCGGCAGCCCCAGCATTTT.

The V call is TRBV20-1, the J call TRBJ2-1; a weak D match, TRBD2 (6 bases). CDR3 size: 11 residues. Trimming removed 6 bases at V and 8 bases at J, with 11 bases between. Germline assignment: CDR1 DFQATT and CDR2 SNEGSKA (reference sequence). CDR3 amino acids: CSATRLDEQFF. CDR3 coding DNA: TGCAGTGCAACCAGACTAGATGAGCAGTTCTTC.

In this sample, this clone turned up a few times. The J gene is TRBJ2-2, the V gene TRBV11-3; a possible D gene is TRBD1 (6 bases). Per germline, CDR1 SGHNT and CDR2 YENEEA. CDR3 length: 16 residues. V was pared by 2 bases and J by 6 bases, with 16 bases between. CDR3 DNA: TGTGCCAGCAGCTTATTTGTGGGACAACGGCCCGGGGAGCTGTTTTTT. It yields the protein CASSLFVGQRPGELFF.

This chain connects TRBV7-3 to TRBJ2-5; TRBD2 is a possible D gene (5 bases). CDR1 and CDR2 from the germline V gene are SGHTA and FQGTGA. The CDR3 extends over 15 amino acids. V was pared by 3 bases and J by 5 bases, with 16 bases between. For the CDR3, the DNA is TGTGCCAGCAGCTTTGGCGCGGGTCGGTTGGAGACCCAGTACTTC. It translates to CASSFGAGRLETQYF.

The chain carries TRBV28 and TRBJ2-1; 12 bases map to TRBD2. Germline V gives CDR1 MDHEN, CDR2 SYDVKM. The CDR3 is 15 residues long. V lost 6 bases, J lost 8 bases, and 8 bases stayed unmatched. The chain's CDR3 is CASSPGLAGLDEQFF. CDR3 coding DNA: TGTGCCAGCAGCCCCGGACTAGCGGGACTCGATGAGCAGTTCTTC.

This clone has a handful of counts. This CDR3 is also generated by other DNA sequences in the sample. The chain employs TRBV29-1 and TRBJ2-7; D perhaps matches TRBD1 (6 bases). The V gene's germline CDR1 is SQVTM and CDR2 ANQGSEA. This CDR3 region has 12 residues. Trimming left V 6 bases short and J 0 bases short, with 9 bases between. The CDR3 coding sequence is TGCAGCGTCCGGGACAACTCCTACGAGCAGTACTTC. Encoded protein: CSVRDNSYEQYF.

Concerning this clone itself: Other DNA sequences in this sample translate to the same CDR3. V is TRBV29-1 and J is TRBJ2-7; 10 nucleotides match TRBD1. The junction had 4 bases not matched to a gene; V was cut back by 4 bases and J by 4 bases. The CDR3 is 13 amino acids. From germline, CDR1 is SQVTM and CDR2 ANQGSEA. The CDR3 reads CSVGRTGGYEQYF. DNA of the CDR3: TGCAGCGTTGGTCGGACAGGGGGTTACGAGCAGTACTTC.

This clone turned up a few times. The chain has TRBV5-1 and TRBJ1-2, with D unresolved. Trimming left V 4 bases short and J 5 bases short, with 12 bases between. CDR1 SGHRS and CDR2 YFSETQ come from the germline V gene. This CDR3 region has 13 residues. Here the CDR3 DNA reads TGCGCCAGCAGCGAGGCAGTCCAGTATGGCTACACCTTC. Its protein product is CASSEAVQYGYTF. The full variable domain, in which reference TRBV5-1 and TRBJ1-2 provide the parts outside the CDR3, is KAGVTQTPRYLIKTRGQQVTLSCSPISGHRSVSWYQQTPGQGLQFLFEYFSETQRNKGNFPGRFSGRQFSNSRSEMNVSTLELGDSALYLCASSEAVQYGYTFGSGTRLTVV.

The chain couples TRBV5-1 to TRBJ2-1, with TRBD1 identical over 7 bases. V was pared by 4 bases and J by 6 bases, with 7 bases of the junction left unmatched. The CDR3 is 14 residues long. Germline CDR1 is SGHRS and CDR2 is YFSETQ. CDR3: CASSQQGSINEQFF. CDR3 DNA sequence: TGCGCCAGCAGCCAACAGGGGTCCATCAATGAGCAGTTCTTC.

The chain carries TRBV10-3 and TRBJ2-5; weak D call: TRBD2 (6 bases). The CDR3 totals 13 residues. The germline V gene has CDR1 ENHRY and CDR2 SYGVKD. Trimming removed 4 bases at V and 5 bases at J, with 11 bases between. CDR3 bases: TGTGCCATCAGTGGGGAAGGAGGGGAGACCCAGTACTTC. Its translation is CAISGEGGETQYF.

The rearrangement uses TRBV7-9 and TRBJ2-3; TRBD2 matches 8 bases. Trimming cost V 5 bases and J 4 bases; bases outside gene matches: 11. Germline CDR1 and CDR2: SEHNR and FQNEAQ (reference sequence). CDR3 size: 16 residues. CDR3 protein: CASSRLGAGGADTQYF. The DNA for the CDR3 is TGTGCCAGCAGCCGCTTGGGGGCGGGAGGAGCAGATACGCAGTATTTT.

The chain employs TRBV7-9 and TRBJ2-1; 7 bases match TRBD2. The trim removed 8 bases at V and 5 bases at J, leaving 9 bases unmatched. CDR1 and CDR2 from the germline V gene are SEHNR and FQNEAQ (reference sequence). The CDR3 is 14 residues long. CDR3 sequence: CASVGASGHNEQFF. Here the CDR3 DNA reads TGTGCCAGCGTAGGGGCTAGCGGCCACAATGAGCAGTTCTTC.

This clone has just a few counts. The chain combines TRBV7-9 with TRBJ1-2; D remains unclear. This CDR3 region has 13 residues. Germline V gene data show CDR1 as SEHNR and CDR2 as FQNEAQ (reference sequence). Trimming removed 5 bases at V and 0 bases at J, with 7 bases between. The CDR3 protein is CASSLDTNYGYTF. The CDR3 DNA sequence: TGTGCCAGCAGCCTAGATACTAACTATGGCTACACCTTC.

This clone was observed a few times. The CDR3 region is CSVELGRYEQYF. CDR3 nucleotides: TGCAGCGTTGAGTTGGGCCGCTACGAGCAGTACTTC. The chain joins TRBV29-1 to TRBJ2-7, with D unclear. With 3 bases removed from V and 3 bases from J, the gap between germline ends came to 9 bases. Germline CDR1 is SQVTM and CDR2 is ANQGSEA. The CDR3 is 12 residues long.

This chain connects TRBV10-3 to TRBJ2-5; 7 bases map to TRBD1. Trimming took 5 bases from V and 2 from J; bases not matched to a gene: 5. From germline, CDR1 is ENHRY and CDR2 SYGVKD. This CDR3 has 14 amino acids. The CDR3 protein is CAISTTGEQETQYF. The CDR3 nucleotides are TGTGCCATCAGTACCACAGGGGAGCAAGAGACCCAGTACTTC.

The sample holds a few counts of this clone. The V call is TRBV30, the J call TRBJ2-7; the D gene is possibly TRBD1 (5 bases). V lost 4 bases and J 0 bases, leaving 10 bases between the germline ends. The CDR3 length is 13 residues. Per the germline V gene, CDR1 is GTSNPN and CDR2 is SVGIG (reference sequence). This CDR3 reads CAWNLQGSYEQYF. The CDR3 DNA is TGTGCCTGGAACCTCCAGGGCTCCTACGAGCAGTACTTC.

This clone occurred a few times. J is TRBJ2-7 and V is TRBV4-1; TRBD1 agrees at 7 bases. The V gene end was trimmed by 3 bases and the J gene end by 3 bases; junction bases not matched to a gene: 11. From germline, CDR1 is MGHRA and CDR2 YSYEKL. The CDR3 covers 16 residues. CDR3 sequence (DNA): TGCGCCAGCAGCCATAACCCGAGGGGGCGCCTCTACGAGCAGTACTTC. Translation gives CASSHNPRGRLYEQYF.

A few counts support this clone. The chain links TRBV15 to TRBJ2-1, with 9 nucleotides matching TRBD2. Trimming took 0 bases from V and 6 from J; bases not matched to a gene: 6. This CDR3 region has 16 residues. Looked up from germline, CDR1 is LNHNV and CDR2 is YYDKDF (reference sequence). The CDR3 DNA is TGTGCCACCAGCAGAGATGTGGCTAGCGGGACCAATGAGCAGTTCTTC. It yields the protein CATSRDVASGTNEQFF. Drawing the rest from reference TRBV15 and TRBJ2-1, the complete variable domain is DAMVIQNPRYQVTQFGKPVTLSCSQTLNHNVMYWYQQKSSQAPKLLFHYYDKDFNNEADTPDNFQSRRPNTSFCFLDIRSPGLGDTAMYLCATSRDVASGTNEQFFGPGTRLTVL.

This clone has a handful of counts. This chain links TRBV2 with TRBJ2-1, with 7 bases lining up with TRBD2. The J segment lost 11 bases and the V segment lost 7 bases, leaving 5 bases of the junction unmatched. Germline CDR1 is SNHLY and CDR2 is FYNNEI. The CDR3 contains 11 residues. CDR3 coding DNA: TGTGCCAGCACCACGGGGGGACAGCAGTTCTTC. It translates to CASTTGGQQFF.